The following is a T cell receptor (beta chain) sequence with its context. Its antigen specificity is not known. Nothing much larger sits one base from this clone, and base qualities are not available. These data are taken from a study of cytomegalovirus exposure and HLA in healthy donors (dated 2017 in TCRdb). For context, the study as a whole: According to an earlier analysis of 587 of the donors, some 180 million T cells yielded some 120 million unique TCR beta sequences and around 280 Gb of sequence data. An early release that covered some 630 HLA-typed donors contained approximately 300 gigabases of sequencing data and 75 million to 100 million unique TCR sequences. The genetic ancestry cluster associated with self-reported Caucasian donors included roughly 84% of the 300 to 400 genotyped donors. The study aimed to test whether signatures of past pathogen exposure could be identified by cataloging public T cell receptors. The study profiled the T cell repertoires of around 700 subjects by immunosequencing and related them to cytomegalovirus serostatus. Along with the approximately 620-subject first cohort, a separate validation cohort of over 90 different subjects was used. To predict cytomegalovirus infection status, the study combined high-throughput TCR immunosequencing, statistical association of individual TCRs with disease status, and machine learning. In a later analysis, previously published TCR beta repertoires from fewer than 750 donors were re-analyzed and high-resolution HLA genotyping was added so that TCR occurrence patterns could be studied. Rather than using new phenotypic data, the later analysis identified candidate immune exposures from TCR beta sequences and from how often those sequences occurred across donors. To decide whether each TCR beta V gene segment behaved as functional or pseudogenic, an earlier analysis of approximately 620 of the donors relied on high-throughput TCR beta sequencing. Donor age, sex, ethnicity and CMV serostatus were compiled together with the repertoire data. A later genetic analysis used genome-wide SNP genotypes for about 65% of the 666 donors, treating that subset as a discovery cohort. All discovery cohort repertoires had been generated using a single sequencing platform. HLA typing covered class I and class II loci at four-digit resolution. Typing coverage differed by locus: A, B, C, DRB1 and DQB1 were typed in about 620-640 donors, DQA1 in around 500, DPA1 in nearly 610, and DPB1 in 400 to 480. A handful of DR-DQ haplotypes were handled as single units for association and clustering because linkage in the cohort was strong. Across under 500 genotyped donors of the cohort, an average of roughly 250,000 unique TCR beta nucleotide sequences per donor were sequenced, and roughly a sixth of those sequences were non-productive. Overall results and qualifications from the work: Cytomegalovirus status was reported to be diagnosed by the classifier with high specificity and sensitivity in both the original and validation cohorts. In a later analysis, HLA-associated TCR beta chains were found to be more clonally expanded and to have lower generation probabilities than equally common non-associated chains. According to a later analysis, most CMV-associated TCR beta chains appeared to be HLA-restricted, and the HLA associations seemed to be driven largely by CMV exposure. Because counts were too low, about 15 rarely observed V segments, including chromosome 9 orphons, were left out of the earlier analysis of about 620 of the donors. Some IMGT-functional V segments, including TRBV6-2 and TRBV6-3, could not be told apart with the 87-base-pair reads, so those segments were excluded. A further reported finding was that TCR beta sequences accurately predicted the HLA-A and HLA-B alleles for most subjects in the first cohort. Linkage disequilibrium might explain the correlated functional status among segregating V segments, but an unknown experimental factor could not be ruled out. In a later analysis, TCR association rates were found to vary across HLA loci, with the most associated TCRs seen for DRB1 alleles and the fewest for HLA-C alleles. The study listed 150 to 200 TCR beta chains as associated with cytomegalovirus. The only immune exposure information available for the cohort was CMV serostatus. The presence/absence analyses assumed that sequencing depth was roughly uniform across donors, and that assumption may not be true. An earlier analysis of several hundred of the donors showed that most TCR beta V segments appeared in productive rearrangements either about 87% or about 30% of the time, which broadly matched IMGT annotations. While some public TCRs were present in many individuals, most TCR sequences turned up only very rarely across donors. According to a later analysis, parvovirus B19, influenza, CMV and Epstein-Barr virus appeared linked to several top co-occurrence clusters. The authors suggested that the approach could potentially be generalized to other disease states and immunological phenotypes. This cohort had only TCR beta chains sequenced, and the lack of alpha or paired-chain data limited which features could be detected. When HLA alleles, especially DR and DQ, strongly co-occurred, attributing TCR associations to individual alleles was difficult. In a later genetic analysis, fewer N-insertions in productive TCRs were reported among donors in an Asian-associated ancestry cluster than the roughly 640-donor mean. A cluster of highly shared sequence variants was judged likely to be a technical artifact of the sequencing pipeline. In vitro tests confirmed that three of the cytomegalovirus-associated TCR beta chains recognize cytomegalovirus antigens. Because some donors lacked HLA typing at each locus, the association tests relied only on the typed subset. At a false discovery rate of 0.05, a later analysis linked 16,951 TCR beta sequences to specific HLA alleles. V-gene and J-gene trimming of TCR beta chains was associated with a missense DCLRE1C variant in a later genetic analysis, and the association was replicated in an independent cohort.

From the germline V gene (reference sequence), CDR1 is MNHNY and CDR2 is SVGAGI. Measured from the cysteine to the phenylalanine, the CDR3 is 11 residues long. The sequence is cut down to CDR3 DNA, 33 bases in frame from base 1. Relative to germline, V is 4 bases shorter and J is 7 bases shorter, with 7 bases between their ends. The library was built by means of the immunoSEQ multiplex PCR assay. For the multiplex PCR, a mixture combining 60 forward primers for TCR Vbeta segments and 13 reverse primers for TCR Jbeta segments was used. A multiplex PCR assay on genomic DNA amplified the CDR3 region of rearranged TCR beta genes. The amplified TCR beta libraries were sequenced on the Illumina HiSeq System as 87-base-pair reads. Concerning the study's data processing: In a later analysis, about 80 million unique TCR beta chains were counted across the 500 to 700 repertoires, and about 10 million of these chains were shared by at least two donors. Raw reads were error-corrected and collapsed into unique sequences by a nearest-neighbor algorithm in which closely related sequences were merged to remove PCR and sequencing errors. V, D and J gene segments were assigned by aligning CDR3 sequences to IMGT reference sequences. For a sequence to be retained, a match of at least six nucleotides to both a V gene segment and a J gene segment was required. Rearrangements were called productive when the CDR3 lacked stop codons and stayed in frame with V and J; all others were non-productive. Following IMGT convention, CDR3 was defined as the stretch from the second conserved V-encoded cysteine to the conserved J-encoded phenylalanine. The earlier analysis of 587 of the donors excluded sequences that lacked an unambiguous match to a single V gene segment. In an earlier analysis of a few hundred of the donors, V segments were called functional above 56.7% productive rearrangements and were called segregating when the between-donor standard deviation exceeded 5%. A statistical classification framework was developed to diagnose cytomegalovirus status using the catalog of TCR beta chain sequences. A later analysis assigned V and J genes by comparing TCR nucleotide sequences with IMGT/GENE-DB human TR gene sequences. The TCRdist pipeline was used in a later analysis to assign CDR3 sequences and most-parsimonious VDJ recombination scenarios. In a later analysis, each TCR beta chain was defined by its CDR3 amino acid sequence together with its V-gene family, and reads without a unique V-gene family were excluded. A later analysis removed 550 to 650 highly shared, low-generation-probability nucleotide sequences to deal with suspected cross-contamination and a sequencing artifact. In a later analysis, a clonal expansion index was calculated for each public chain from normalized within-repertoire ranks of inferred template counts. In a later analysis, generation probabilities were computed with a VDJ recombination model fitted to out-of-frame rearrangements, and the resulting probabilities were checked against IGoR. A later analysis scored TCR-TCR, TCR-HLA and TCR-CMV co-occurrence with hypergeometric tests, applying a repertoire-size bias correction to TCR pairs. A later analysis estimated false discovery rates by permuting HLA or CMV assignments 20 times. In a later analysis, co-occurring TCRs were grouped using DBSCAN, and TCRdist sequence similarity was added for clustering within HLA-allele-positive subsets. For co-occurrence clustering, repertoires with fewer than 30,000 or more than 120,000 public chains were excluded, along with five repertoires with anomalous nucleotide sharing. The clones in this table, taken by TCRdb from immuneACCESS, are in-frame only. Not every clone is retained; where verified, under half of the shortfall comes from an unresolved V gene, and the cause of the rest is unknown. The D gene and trimming were derived from the DNA, and the V and J assignments and clone size from that table. A total of 150,000 to 200,000 clones appear in this sample, 75% to 85% of them only once. Jointly, the top ten make up around 1.2% of the sample.

The cohort consisted of 666 healthy bone marrow donors. All cohort members were sampled while nominally healthy, although unrecorded immune exposures were likely present. The donor tested CMV seropositive and was one of the 289 seropositive cohort members. A peripheral blood sample was collected from each donor, and TCR beta sequencing was performed on peripheral blood mononuclear cells. Genomic DNA was extracted from the blood cell samples with the Qiagen DNeasy Blood Extraction Kit. The sequenced sample was PBMCs. This chain is built from TRBV6-6 and TRBJ1-1; the D gene is unclear. The sequence came from a girl aged 2 to 9 in good health and CMV-seropositive. Here is the DNA: TGTGCCAGCAGTTTAGAGGGTGAAGCTTTCTTT. This gives the protein CASSLEGEAFF.